Each of the 12 T cell receptor beta chains below was sequenced from the same sample in a study of long-term antiretroviral therapy in people with HIV. Sequencing used immunoSEQ v3.0 at survey level. Method: immunoSEQ multiplex PCR; TCRdb's copy keeps in-frame clones and lacks some. In the table there are about 20,000 clones, 75% to 90% of which are singletons. The source was unsorted PBMCs, collected 0.2 years after starting antiretroviral therapy. The receptors shown here come from a woman aged 40 to 55 with HIV.

V usage is TRBV7-2 and J usage is TRBJ1-1; 11 nucleotides agree with TRBD1. The CDR3 length is 15 residues. The junction had 1 base not matched to a gene; V was cut back by 0 bases and J by 4 bases. Germline V gene lookup returns CDR1 SGHTA and CDR2 FQGNSA. The CDR3: CASSLAGTGGTEAFF. DNA of the CDR3: TGTGCCAGCAGCTTAGCCGGGACAGGGGGCACTGAAGCTTTCTTT. The whole variable domain, remainder taken from reference TRBV7-2 and TRBJ1-1, is GAGVSQSPSNKVTEKGKDVELRCDPISGHTALYWYRQSLGQGLEFLIYFQGNSAPDKSGLPSDRFSAERTGGSVSTLTIQRTQQEDSAVYLCASSLAGTGGTEAFFGQGTRLTVV.

The chain combines TRBV29-1 with TRBJ1-1; D is unclear. Germline values: CDR1 SQVTM, CDR2 ANQGSEA. CDR3 length equals 14 residues. V was shortened by 0 bases and J by 8 bases, with 16 bases between the two germline ends. The CDR3 region is CSVEDPGINMEAFF. The DNA of the CDR3 is TGCAGCGTTGAAGATCCCGGCATTAACATGGAAGCTTTCTTT.

The genes are TRBV7-9 and TRBJ2-1; TRBD2 matches at 13 bases. From germline, CDR1 is SEHNR and CDR2 FQNEAQ (reference sequence). This CDR3 has 14 amino acids. V shed 5 bases and J 12 bases; nucleotides not matched to a gene: 7. The CDR3 reads CASSLGLAGERQFF. The CDR3 DNA is TGTGCCAGCAGCCTTGGACTAGCGGGAGAAAGGCAGTTCTTC.

The genes are TRBV19 and TRBJ1-5; weak D call: TRBD1 (5 bases). The CDR3 is made up of 14 amino acids. Germline loops: CDR1 LNHDA, CDR2 SQIVND (reference sequence). The ends were cut back, 1 base at V and 5 bases at J, with 9 bases in the middle. The CDR3 sequence is CASSIGQGHQPQHF. The CDR3 bases are TGTGCCAGTAGTATAGGTCAGGGTCATCAGCCCCAGCATTTT.

The chain couples TRBV13 to TRBJ2-4, with a possible D match to TRBD2 (5 bases). The CDR3 length is 15 residues. Germline V CDR1 and CDR2: PRHDT, FYEKMQ (reference sequence). V shed 1 base and J shed 7 bases, with 14 bases lying between them. The DNA of the CDR3 is TGTGCCAGCAGCTTAGAGAGGGTCGGAAGGAACATTCAGTACTTC. Its protein product is CASSLERVGRNIQYF.

The gene calls are TRBV6-5 and TRBJ1-6, with unresolved D. V was pared by 0 bases and J by 7 bases, with 7 bases between. The germline V gene has CDR1 MNHEY and CDR2 SVGAGI. The CDR3 sequence is 14 residues long. The CDR3 nucleotides are TGTGCCAGCAGTTACTCTCCAGTCAATTCACCCCTCCACTTT. Translating it yields CASSYSPVNSPLHF.

This clone has only a few counts. This chain links TRBV6-1 with TRBJ1-1; D possibly corresponds to TRBD1 (5 bases). With 4 bases removed from V and 1 base from J, the gap between germline ends came to 10 bases. This CDR3 region has 14 residues. Germline V gene data show CDR1 as MNHNS and CDR2 as SASEGT. The CDR3 sequence is CASSGTNKNTEAFF. In nucleotides, the CDR3 is TGTGCCAGCAGTGGGACAAATAAGAACACTGAAGCTTTCTTT.

The chain couples TRBV10-3 to TRBJ2-2, with D hard to call. Between the trimmed V and J ends, which lost 4 bases and 4 bases, there was a span of 13 bases. CDR3 length equals 15 residues. Germline lookup yields CDR1 ENHRY and CDR2 SYGVKD. The CDR3 DNA reads TGTGCCATCAGTGTGGAAGCCTCCAGCACCGGGGAGCTGTTTTTT. Its translation is CAISVEASSTGELFF.

V is TRBV5-6 and J is TRBJ2-5, with 7 bases that match TRBD2. Germline loops: CDR1 SGHDT, CDR2 YYEEEE. The CDR3 runs 15 residues. Germline trimming cut 0 bases from V and 1 base from J; bases unmatched to any gene: 3. Here the CDR3 reads CASSLGASGQETQYF. The CDR3 DNA follows: TGTGCCAGCAGCTTGGGGGCTAGCGGCCAAGAGACCCAGTACTTC.

This chain links TRBV7-9 with TRBJ2-4, with TRBD2 matching over 8 bases. The CDR3 sequence is 16 residues long. Germline trimming cut 3 bases from V and 7 bases from J; bases unmatched to any gene: 11. Germline-derived CDR1 and CDR2 are SEHNR and FQNEAQ (reference sequence). The DNA of the CDR3 is TGTGCCAGCAGCTTGACCCGGGAGGGAAGGTGGAACATTCAGTACTTC. Translation: CASSLTREGRWNIQYF.

The rearrangement uses TRBV11-2 and TRBJ2-1; 7 positions match TRBD2. Per germline, CDR1 SGHAT and CDR2 FQNNGV. The CDR3 has 16 amino acids. Losses at the gene ends were 1 base for V and 6 bases for J; bases not matched to a gene: 9. CDR3 coding DNA: TGTGCCAGCAGCTTAGGGGGCCCAAGCGGGGCCAATGAGCAGTTCTTC. It specifies CASSLGGPSGANEQFF.

The chain uses TRBV29-1 and TRBJ1-4; TRBD1 aligns across 9 bases. Unmatched junction bases numbered 6, after V lost 7 bases and J lost 0 bases. The CDR3 length is 15 residues. Germline V lookup: CDR1 SQVTM, CDR2 ANQGSEA. The CDR3 DNA reads TGCAGCGCCACGGGACAGGGCTCAACTAATGAAAAACTGTTTTTT. It yields the protein CSATGQGSTNEKLFF.